This T cell receptor (beta chain) was captured in a study of T cells in narcolepsy. Data came from immunoSEQ multiplex PCR; TCRdb stores just in-frame clones and leaves some out. The sample has 25,000 to 30,000 clones, about 89% seen once; the top ten hold under 1%. The CDR3 totals 22 residues. V was clipped by 4 bases and J by 5 bases; unmatched bases: 28. Germline V gene lookup returns CDR1 LGHNT and CDR2 FRNRAP. The origin of this receptor is a human donor in good health. The gene calls are TRBV12-5 and TRBJ2-1; 8 bases map to TRBD2. Material: memory (CD45RA-) CD4+ T cells from blood. CDR3 in amino acids: CASGSTPGGRGLMDFEHNEQFF. CDR3 nucleotide sequence: TGTGCTAGTGGTTCCACCCCGGGGGGGCGCGGGCTTATGGACTTTGAACACAATGAGCAGTTCTTC.